The 16 T cell receptor beta chains in this list originate from one sample, sequenced in a study of molecular identifiers for immune sequencing clone quantification. TCRdb reanalysed the PCR reads using MiXCR and keeps one entry per CDR3 protein. The sample includes more than 450,000 distinct CDR3 sequences, roughly a fifth seen only once; the top ten take around 0.86%. Input material: naive CD8+ T cells from blood, with Jurkat cell RNA spiked in. Subset denoted: FACS-sorted CD8+CD4-CCR7+CD45RA+ naive T cells. The origin of the receptors is a human donor in good health. Some libraries in this study had Jurkat cell RNA spiked in.

This clonotype was seen many times. The chain employs TRBV20-1 and TRBJ2-7; no clear D. Germline V gives CDR1 DFQATT, CDR2 SNEGSKA (reference sequence). This CDR3 is built from 12 residues. V was clipped by 6 bases and J by 3 bases, with 12 bases between them. The CDR3 region is CSASDLGYEQYF. The DNA of the CDR3 is TGCAGTGCCTCGGACCTCGGCTACGAGCAGTACTTC.

This clonotype was picked up a small number of times. This sequence joins TRBV7-9 and TRBJ2-7; 7 bases match TRBD2. Losses at the gene ends were 4 bases for V and 5 bases for J; bases not matched to a gene: 8. Germline V CDR1 and CDR2: SEHNR, FQNEAQ (reference sequence). CDR3 size: 14 residues. The CDR3 bases are TGTGCCAGCAGCTCGACTACCACTAGCGACGAGCAGTACTTC. Amino acids: CASSSTTTSDEQYF.

The sample holds many counts of this clonotype. The rearrangement links TRBV7-2 to TRBJ2-5; 9 nucleotides align to TRBD2. The CDR3 is 15 amino acids. CDR1 is SGHTA, CDR2 FQGNSA, per germline. The trim removed 3 bases at V and 1 base at J, leaving 3 bases unmatched. The CDR3 DNA sequence: TGTGCCAGCAGCTTCGCTAGCGGGACCCAAGAGACCCAGTACTTC. Translated: CASSFASGTQETQYF.

Notes on this clonotype: Being one base from a much bigger clone, this may be a read error. The chain combines TRBV5-1 with TRBJ2-7; D perhaps matches TRBD2 (7 bases). This CDR3 contains 14 residues. Trimming cost V 0 bases and J 6 bases, with 13 bases left between them. Per the germline V gene, CDR1 is SGHRS and CDR2 is YFSETQ. In DNA, the CDR3 is TGCGCCAGCAGCTTGGGGCGGGGGCCCACCGAGCAGTACTTC. Its protein is CASSLGRGPTEQYF.

Regarding this clonotype: The junction shows a germline mismatch at one end, possibly a read error. The gene calls are TRBV27 and TRBJ2-7; D might be TRBD1 (6 bases). The CDR3 is made up of 13 amino acids. CDR1 and CDR2 (germline): MNHEY, SMNVEV (reference sequence). The CDR3 DNA is TGTGCCGGCAGTTTGCAGGGGCCGTACGAGCAGTACTTC. The encoded protein is CAGSLQGPYEQYF.

This clonotype was seen many times. The chain employs TRBV5-4 and TRBJ2-3; D is undetermined. This CDR3 is built from 12 residues. Germline CDR1 and CDR2: SGHNT and YYREEE (reference sequence). Trimming left V 7 bases short and J 2 bases short, with 8 bases between. The CDR3 here is CASSSITDTQYF. The CDR3 nucleotides are TGTGCCAGCTCCAGTATCACAGATACGCAGTATTTT.

The sample holds a few counts of this clonotype. The conserved final phenylalanine or tryptophan is absent from the CDR3, which likely points to a read error. The chain recombines TRBV12-3 or TRBV12-4 with TRBJ2-1, with a tentative D call TRBD1 (5 bases). V was shortened by 5 bases and J by 10 bases, with 9 bases between the two germline ends. The CDR3 totals 11 residues. The CDR3 here is CASSPGQEQFL. The CDR3 DNA follows: TGTGCCAGCAGTCCAGGGCAGGAGCAGTTCCTC.

On this clonotype: The conserved final phenylalanine or tryptophan is absent from the CDR3, which likely points to a read error. The gene calls are TRBV11-2 and TRBJ2-1, with TRBD2 matching over 11 bases. Germline loops: CDR1 SGHAT, CDR2 FQNNGV. V shed 8 bases, J shed 4 bases, and the junction held 10 bases outside the gene matches. The CDR3 has 16 residues. The chain's CDR3 is CASRTSLAGGYNEQFL. CDR3 in DNA: TGTGCCAGCCGAACGTCTCTAGCGGGAGGATACAATGAGCAGTTCCTC.

This clonotype appeared many times. The chain is built from TRBV7-9 and TRBJ2-3, with TRBD2 as a possible D gene (5 bases). CDR1 SEHNR and CDR2 FQNEAQ come from the germline V gene (reference sequence). Trimming took off 0 bases at V and 4 bases at J, with 14 bases between the two ends. The CDR3 sequence is 16 residues long. The CDR3 sequence is CASSLARGPVADTQYF. The CDR3 DNA is TGTGCCAGCAGCTTAGCGCGAGGGCCTGTGGCAGATACGCAGTATTTT.

This clonotype was observed a few times. The chain joins TRBV7-9 to TRBJ1-4; maybe TRBD1 (6 bases). CDR1 is SEHNR, CDR2 FQNEAQ, per germline (reference sequence). The length of the CDR3 is 14 residues. Trimming left V 6 bases short and J 7 bases short, with 15 bases between. CDR3 DNA sequence: TGTGCCAGCAGTCAAGGCAGGGGCCGTGAAAAACTGTTTTTT. Its protein is CASSQGRGREKLFF.

This clonotype was picked up many times. This chain uses TRBV12-3 or TRBV12-4 with TRBJ2-3, with D tentatively TRBD1 or TRBD2 (5 bases each). CDR3 length: 15 residues. V lost 4 bases to trimming and J lost 4 bases, with 15 bases between them. In DNA form, the CDR3 reads TGTGCCAGCAGTTACCGGGACGAATTGTCAGATACGCAGTATTTT. Protein product: CASSYRDELSDTQYF.

This clonotype has more than one count but fewer than ten. The chain carries TRBV10-3 and TRBJ2-7; 9 bases map to TRBD1. The length of the CDR3 is 15 residues. Germline CDR1 reads ENHRY; CDR2 reads SYGVKD. The J segment lost 7 bases and the V segment lost 4 bases, leaving 11 bases of the junction unmatched. CDR3 amino acids: CAISARTGAYWEQYF. CDR3 sequence (DNA): TGTGCCATCAGTGCACGGACAGGGGCGTACTGGGAGCAGTACTTC.

This clonotype occurred a few times. The gene calls are TRBV27 and TRBJ1-1, with 7 bases lining up with TRBD1. The V gene's germline CDR1 is MNHEY and CDR2 SMNVEV (reference sequence). The CDR3 runs 17 residues. V dropped 5 bases and J dropped 7; count of bases not matched to a gene: 19. Here the CDR3 reads CASSPGTVSGEVVEAFF. The CDR3 DNA is TGTGCCAGCAGTCCCGGGACAGTCAGCGGTGAAGTGGTTGAAGCTTTCTTT.

The sample holds a few counts of this clonotype. This chain links TRBV14 with TRBJ2-6; D perhaps matches TRBD1 (5 bases). V lost 4 bases and J 4 bases, leaving 11 bases between the germline ends. Looked up from germline, CDR1 is SGHDN and CDR2 is FVKESK. The CDR3 has 15 residues. CDR3 nucleotides: TGTGCCAGCAGCCCAGGCAGGGCCGGGGCCAACGTCCTGACTTTC. This gives the protein CASSPGRAGANVLTF. Variable domain in full (rest from reference TRBV14 and TRBJ2-6): EAGVTQFPSHSVIEKGQTVTLRCDPISGHDNLYWYRRVMGKEIKFLLHFVKESKQDESGMPNNRFLAERTGGTYSTLKVQPAELEDSGVYFCASSPGRAGANVLTFGAGSRLTVL.

This clonotype was counted a few times. The V and J genes are TRBV6-5 and TRBJ2-2, with D uncertain. The CDR3 contains 17 residues. Germline V CDR1 and CDR2: MNHEY, SVGAGI. Trimming removed 0 bases at V and 1 base at J, with 12 bases between. CDR3 sequence reads: CASSYSRRLGNTGELFF. The CDR3 DNA follows: TGTGCCAGCAGTTACTCGCGGCGTCTGGGGAACACCGGGGAGCTGTTTTTT.

The J gene is TRBJ1-3, the V gene TRBV7-9; D gene unclear. This CDR3 spans 17 amino acids. Germline lookup yields CDR1 SEHNR and CDR2 FQNEAQ (reference sequence). The ends were cut back, 5 bases at V and 4 bases at J, with 21 bases in the middle. DNA for the CDR3: TGTGCCAGCAGCCCTGTGGTGCCGGTACAATCCGGAAACACCATATATTTT. Protein: CASSPVVPVQSGNTIYF.